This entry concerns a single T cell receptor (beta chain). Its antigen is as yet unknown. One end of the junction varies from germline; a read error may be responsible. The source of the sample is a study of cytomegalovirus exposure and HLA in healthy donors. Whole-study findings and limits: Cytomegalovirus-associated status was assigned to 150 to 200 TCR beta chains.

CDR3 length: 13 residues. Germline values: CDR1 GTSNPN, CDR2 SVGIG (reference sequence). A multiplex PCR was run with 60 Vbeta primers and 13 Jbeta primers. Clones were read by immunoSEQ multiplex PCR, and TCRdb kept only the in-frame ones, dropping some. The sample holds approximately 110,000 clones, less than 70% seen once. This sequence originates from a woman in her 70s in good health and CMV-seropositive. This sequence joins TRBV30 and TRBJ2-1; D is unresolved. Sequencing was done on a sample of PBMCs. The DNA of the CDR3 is TGTGCCTGGGGTGTTAGCTCCTACAATGAGCAGTTCTTC. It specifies CAWGVSSYNEQFF. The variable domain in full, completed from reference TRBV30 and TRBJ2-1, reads SQTIHQWPATLVQPVGSPLSLECTVEGTSNPNLYWYRQAAGRGLQLLFYSVGIGQISSEVPQNLSASRPQDRQFILSSKKLLLSDSGFYLCAWGVSSYNEQFFGPGTRLTVL.